The 32 T cell receptor beta chains below all came from one sample that was sequenced in a study of CD8+ T cells in alopecia areata. cDNA reverse transcribed from extracted RNA served as the sequencing template. The data were produced by immunoSEQ multiplex PCR, yet TCRdb's version contains in-frame clones alone and is incomplete. The sample shows approximately 4,600 clones, 60% of them seen only once. The sample's treatment: oral pan-JAK inhibitor, 5-10 mg twice daily. Peripheral blood, together with lesional scalp punch biopsies, was collected from alopecia areata patients. Source: skin, taken around week 37, from a patient treated with tofacitinib. The receptors derive from a human donor with alopecia areata.

The chain employs TRBV4-2 and TRBJ2-5, with 13 bases lining up with TRBD2. The germline gives CDR1 LGHNA, CDR2 YNFKEQ. With V trimmed by 1 base and J by 4 bases, 3 bases remained unmatched. The CDR3 covers 16 residues. The CDR3 region has the DNA TGTGCCAGCAGCCAAGGGACTAGCGGGAGCCTAGAGACCCAGTACTTC. Protein sequence: CASSQGTSGSLETQYF.

This clone appeared a few times. The rearrangement joins TRBV6-6 to TRBJ1-5; D is ambiguous. The CDR3 is made up of 13 amino acids. Trimming cost V 2 bases and J 7 bases, with 9 bases left between them. CDR1 is MNHNY, CDR2 SVGAGI, per germline (reference sequence). The CDR3 DNA follows: TGTGCCAGCAGTTACGGGTCGGGCCAGCCCCAGCATTTT. Encoded protein: CASSYGSGQPQHF.

The chain couples TRBV7-2 to TRBJ2-5; D call uncertain. Germline V gene data show CDR1 as SGHTA and CDR2 as FQGNSA. This CDR3 comprises 11 residues. V gave up 3 bases and J gave up 6 bases, with 5 bases separating them. CDR3 nucleotide sequence: TGTGCCAGCAGCTTTAAAAAGACCCAGTACTTC. Translating it yields CASSFKKTQYF.

The table lists this clone with a few counts. The genes are TRBV27 and TRBJ2-2; no reliable D call. The CDR3 is made up of 13 amino acids. Trimming took off 7 bases at V and 3 bases at J, with 9 bases between the two ends. CDR1 and CDR2 from the germline V gene are MNHEY and SMNVEV (reference sequence). This chain's CDR3 is CASTPLHTGELFF. CDR3 nucleotide sequence: TGTGCCAGCACCCCACTCCACACCGGGGAGCTGTTTTTT.

This clone was counted only a few times. This chain connects TRBV30 to TRBJ2-1; D may be TRBD1 (6 bases). Germline V gives CDR1 GTSNPN, CDR2 SVGIG (reference sequence). The CDR3 extends over 12 amino acids. Deletions cut 4 bases from V and 5 bases from J, with 9 bases between. CDR3 sequence: CAWTQGNNEQFF. The CDR3 region has the DNA TGTGCCTGGACCCAGGGGAACAATGAGCAGTTCTTC. The whole variable domain, filled in from reference TRBV30 and TRBJ2-1, reads SQTIHQWPATLVQPVGSPLSLECTVEGTSNPNLYWYRQAAGRGLQLLFYSVGIGQISSEVPQNLSASRPQDRQFILSSKKLLLSDSGFYLCAWTQGNNEQFFGPGTRLTVL.

The chain combines TRBV5-1 with TRBJ2-1, with TRBD1 matching 8 bases. The length of the CDR3 is 14 residues. The J segment lost 9 bases and the V segment lost 0 bases, leaving 5 bases of the junction unmatched. Germline-derived CDR1 and CDR2 are SGHRS and YFSETQ. CDR3 sequence reads: CASSLGGQGREQFF. Written as DNA, the CDR3 is TGCGCCAGCAGCTTGGGCGGACAGGGTCGTGAGCAGTTCTTC.

This chain connects TRBV4-1 to TRBJ2-3; D gene uncertain. The CDR3 is made up of 12 amino acids. Trimming removed 4 bases from V and 6 bases from J, with 8 bases in between. Germline V gene lookup returns CDR1 MGHRA and CDR2 YSYEKL. CDR3 in DNA: TGCGCCAGCAGCCCAGATCGGGATACGCAGTATTTT. This translates into CASSPDRDTQYF.

The rearrangement joins TRBV4-1 to TRBJ1-2; D is ambiguous. The CDR3 sequence is 15 residues long. The V gene's germline CDR1 is MGHRA and CDR2 YSYEKL. With 3 bases removed from V and 6 bases from J, the gap between germline ends came to 17 bases. The CDR3 DNA follows: TGCGCCAGCAGCCACGGCGGACGGCTAGAGGATGGCTACACCTTC. It specifies CASSHGGRLEDGYTF.

The CDR3 region has the DNA TGCGCCAGCAGTCCATTTCCGGCTAGCGGGAAACCCTACGAGCAGTACTTC. It codes for CASSPFPASGKPYEQYF. The chain links TRBV5-1 to TRBJ2-7; 9 bases agree with TRBD2. CDR3 length equals 17 residues. With 5 bases clipped from V and 2 bases from J, the junction kept 14 bases outside the gene matches. Germline V gene sequence: CDR1 SGHRS, CDR2 YFSETQ. Drawing the rest from reference TRBV5-1 and TRBJ2-7, the complete variable domain is KAGVTQTPRYLIKTRGQQVTLSCSPISGHRSVSWYQQTPGQGLQFLFEYFSETQRNKGNFPGRFSGRQFSNSRSEMNVSTLELGDSALYLCASSPFPASGKPYEQYFGPGTRLTVT.

This clone was seen a handful of times. The genes are TRBV7-2 and TRBJ2-5; no reliable D call. The ends were cut back, 3 bases at V and 0 bases at J, with 8 bases in the middle. Germline V lookup: CDR1 SGHTA, CDR2 FQGNSA. This CDR3 comprises 14 residues. CDR3 in DNA: TGTGCCAGCAGCTTGACGCGGTACCAAGAGACCCAGTACTTC. It encodes CASSLTRYQETQYF. Full variable domain (remainder filled in from reference TRBV7-2 and TRBJ2-5): GAGVSQSPSNKVTEKGKDVELRCDPISGHTALYWYRQSLGQGLEFLIYFQGNSAPDKSGLPSDRFSAERTGGSVSTLTIQRTQQEDSAVYLCASSLTRYQETQYFGPGTRLLVL.

J is TRBJ1-4 and V is TRBV9; unclear D gene. This CDR3 has 14 amino acids. Trimming shortened V by 2 bases and J by 2 bases, and 7 bases separated the two germline ends. CDR1 is SGDLS, CDR2 YYNGEE, per germline. CDR3 amino acids: CASSVGSTNEKLFF. The CDR3 nucleotides are TGTGCCAGCAGCGTGGGGTCTACTAATGAAAAACTGTTTTTT.

This chain links TRBV11-2 with TRBJ2-1; possible D gene TRBD2, 6 bases. Trimming removed 8 bases at V and 4 bases at J, with 15 bases between. Germline-derived CDR1 and CDR2 are SGHAT and FQNNGV. This CDR3 contains 14 residues. In nucleotides, the CDR3 is TGTGCCAGCTCGGGGGTCCTTAGGTACAATGAGCAGTTCTTC. The encoded protein is CASSGVLRYNEQFF.

V gene TRBV10-3 combines with J gene TRBJ2-2; D ambiguous. Germline CDR1 is ENHRY and CDR2 is SYGVKD. The CDR3 runs to 13 residues. V was clipped by 2 bases and J by 5 bases, with 6 bases between them. The CDR3 bases are TGTGCCATCAGTGAGGATAAGACCGGGGAGCTGTTTTTT. Its protein product is CAISEDKTGELFF.

V gene TRBV6-5 combines with J gene TRBJ2-5; D is possibly TRBD2 (6 bases). The DNA end is a closer match to TRBJ2-7, so the J assignment may be wrong. The CDR3 sequence is 14 residues long. Germline assignment: CDR1 MNHEY and CDR2 SVGAGI. This chain's CDR3 is CASSRDFSSYEQYF. In DNA, the CDR3 is TGTGCCAGCAGTCGGGACTTCAGCTCCTACGAGCAGTACTTC.

The V gene is TRBV30, the J gene TRBJ1-2, with a possible D match to TRBD1 (5 bases). V was shortened by 2 bases and J by 0 bases, with 10 bases between the two germline ends. The length of the CDR3 is 14 residues. Germline CDR1 GTSNPN, CDR2 SVGIG (reference sequence). The CDR3 loop is CAWSRDGANYGYTF. Written as DNA, the CDR3 is TGTGCCTGGAGTAGGGACGGCGCTAACTATGGCTACACCTTC.

The chain is built from TRBV10-3 and TRBJ2-1; a weak D match, TRBD2 (6 bases). V lost 0 bases, J lost 0 bases, and 9 bases lay in between. The CDR3 spans 16 residues. CDR1 and CDR2 (germline): ENHRY, SYGVKD. The CDR3 loop is CAISESQAGSYNEQFF. In DNA, the CDR3 is TGTGCCATCAGTGAGTCTCAAGCGGGCTCCTACAATGAGCAGTTCTTC.

The CDR3 region has the DNA TGTGCCAGCAGCGAAACCACCTCTTCGGGAGAGCAGTACTTC. Residues: CASSETTSSGEQYF. The chain is built from TRBV7-9 and TRBJ2-5; D possibly corresponds to TRBD2 (6 bases). Trimming took off 5 bases at V and 11 bases at J, with 21 bases between the two ends. Germline assignment: CDR1 SEHNR and CDR2 FQNEAQ (reference sequence). CDR3 size: 14 residues.

The chain couples TRBV28 to TRBJ2-3; the match to TRBD2 covers 10 bases. The ends lost 8 bases at V and 4 bases at J; junction bases unmatched: 12. The CDR3 is made up of 16 amino acids. Looked up from germline, CDR1 is MDHEN and CDR2 is SYDVKM. CDR3 sequence: CASRGSGRALADTQYF. CDR3 DNA: TGTGCCAGCCGAGGGAGCGGGAGGGCCTTGGCAGATACGCAGTATTTT. The variable domain in full, completed from reference TRBV28 and TRBJ2-3, reads DVKVTQSSRYLVKRTGEKVFLECVQDMDHENMFWYRQDPGLGLRLIYFSYDVKMKEKGDIPEGYSVSREKKERFSLILESASTNQTSMYLCASRGSGRALADTQYFGPGTRLTVL.

CDR3 nucleotides: TGTGCCAGCAGTCCCCGCGTCGGGGATACGCAGTATTTT. Translated, it gives CASSPRVGDTQYF. The V and J genes are TRBV6-1 and TRBJ2-3; D gene ambiguous. Between the trimmed V and J ends, which lost 5 bases and 6 bases, there was a span of 12 bases. This CDR3 is 13 amino acids long. Germline loops: CDR1 MNHNS, CDR2 SASEGT.

This clone was observed a few times. The gene calls are TRBV6-5 and TRBJ2-3, with TRBD1 identical over 11 bases. The CDR3 extends over 16 amino acids. In germline, CDR1 is MNHEY, CDR2 SVGAGI. V gave up 4 bases and J gave up 4 bases; unmatched junction bases: 7. The CDR3 reads CASSSSGTGGSDTQYF. CDR3 nucleotide sequence: TGTGCCAGCAGTTCCTCCGGGACAGGGGGGTCAGATACGCAGTATTTT.

The J gene is TRBJ2-7, the V gene TRBV15; D is unclear. This CDR3 comprises 13 residues. V was shortened by 0 bases and J by 3 bases, with 6 bases between the two germline ends. CDR1 is LNHNV and CDR2 is YYDKDF in the germline V gene (reference sequence). The CDR3 loop reads CATSRDGGYEQYF. The CDR3 DNA reads TGTGCCACCAGCAGAGATGGCGGCTACGAGCAGTACTTC.

The V call is TRBV5-4, the J call TRBJ1-4, with D unresolved. The germline V and J ends were trimmed by 4 bases and 7 bases, with 11 bases remaining between them. There are 13 residues in the CDR3. Per germline, CDR1 SGHNT and CDR2 YYREEE (reference sequence). CDR3 region: CASSPAGAEKLFF. The CDR3 DNA reads as TGTGCCAGCAGCCCAGCGGGTGCTGAAAAACTGTTTTTT.

V is TRBV6-6 and J is TRBJ2-7; 7 nucleotides agree with TRBD2. The CDR3 is made up of 16 amino acids. The V segment lost 0 bases and the J segment 2 bases; nucleotides outside the gene matches: 7. CDR1 is MNHNY, CDR2 SVGAGI, per germline (reference sequence). DNA of the CDR3: TGTGCCAGCAGTTACTCGGGGGGGACTAACCCCTACGAGCAGTACTTC. Protein product: CASSYSGGTNPYEQYF.

Details on this clone: Other DNA sequences in this sample translate to the same CDR3. The rearrangement uses TRBV18 and TRBJ2-1, with unresolved D. The CDR3 runs to 12 residues. The V gene lost 0 bases and the J gene lost 5 bases, with 2 bases spanning the gap. The germline V gene has CDR1 KGHSH and CDR2 LQKENI. Written as DNA, the CDR3 is TGTGCCAGCTCACCACCGGACAATGAGCAGTTCTTC. Its translation: CASSPPDNEQFF.

The rearrangement uses TRBV20-1 and TRBJ2-7; D is uncertain. CDR1 DFQATT and CDR2 SNEGSKA come from the germline V gene (reference sequence). V was trimmed by 0 bases and J by 6 bases, leaving 6 bases between them. The CDR3 length is 11 residues. The CDR3 loop reads CSARDLPEQYF. CDR3 nucleotides: TGCAGTGCTAGAGATCTGCCCGAGCAGTACTTC.

J is TRBJ1-1 and V is TRBV25-1; D gene unclear. The CDR3 extends over 12 amino acids. The ends were cut back, 6 bases at V and 11 bases at J, with 16 bases in the middle. From germline, CDR1 is MGHDK and CDR2 SYGVNS. The CDR3 DNA is TGTGCCAGCAGAGATGGACCCGGCGGGGCTTTCTTT. Protein sequence: CASRDGPGGAFF.

The chain has TRBV21-1 and TRBJ2-7; TRBD2, as called in the table, went unchecked against the DNA. TRBV21-1 is recorded as a pseudogene. There are 16 residues in the CDR3. The CDR3 DNA sequence: TGTGCCAGCAGTGCGTGGATAGCTACACGTGTAGACGAGCAGTACTTC. This gives the protein CASSAWIATRVDEQYF.

This sequence joins TRBV6-6 and TRBJ2-1; 7 nucleotides agree with TRBD2. The V gene's germline CDR1 is MNHNY and CDR2 SVGAGI (reference sequence). With V trimmed by 6 bases and J by 3 bases, 5 bases remained unmatched. The CDR3 loop spans 14 amino acids. The CDR3 nucleotides read TGTGCCAGCAGCCAAGGACTAGTCTACAATGAGCAGTTCTTC. Encoded protein: CASSQGLVYNEQFF.

This clone showed up just once. V usage is TRBV15 and J usage is TRBJ2-5; D is uncertain. This CDR3 is 17 amino acids long. V was pared by 7 bases and J by 1 base, with 22 bases between. CDR1 and CDR2 from the germline V gene are LNHNV and YYDKDF (reference sequence). In DNA, the CDR3 is TGTGCCACCACCTCTTCGGATTCCTTCAGGCGCCAAGAGACCCAGTACTTC. Protein product: CATTSSDSFRRQETQYF.

Only one count was recorded for this clone. The rearrangement links TRBV28 to TRBJ2-7, with no clear D. The germline V and J ends were trimmed by 10 bases and 5 bases, with 18 bases remaining between them. Germline CDR1 MDHEN, CDR2 SYDVKM. There are 13 residues in the CDR3. The DNA of the CDR3 is TGTGCCACCGTTACCGGCTATAACAACGAGCAGTACTTC. It yields the protein CATVTGYNNEQYF.

The chain couples TRBV6-6 to TRBJ2-1; D is perhaps TRBD1 (6 bases). With 7 bases removed from V and 5 bases from J, the gap between germline ends came to 12 bases. The length of the CDR3 is 13 residues. In germline, CDR1 is MNHNY, CDR2 SVGAGI (reference sequence). The chain's CDR3 is CASINRADNEQFF. The DNA for the CDR3 is TGTGCCAGCATAAACAGGGCGGACAATGAGCAGTTCTTC.

This chain joins TRBV6-5 and TRBJ2-3; 10 positions match TRBD2. This CDR3 is 15 amino acids long. The V and J ends lost 6 bases and 4 bases, in that order; junction bases with no gene match: 7. Germline-derived CDR1 and CDR2 are MNHEY and SVGAGI. Here the CDR3 reads CASRWLAGVSDTQYF. The CDR3 DNA follows: TGTGCCAGCAGGTGGCTAGCGGGAGTTTCAGATACGCAGTATTTT.